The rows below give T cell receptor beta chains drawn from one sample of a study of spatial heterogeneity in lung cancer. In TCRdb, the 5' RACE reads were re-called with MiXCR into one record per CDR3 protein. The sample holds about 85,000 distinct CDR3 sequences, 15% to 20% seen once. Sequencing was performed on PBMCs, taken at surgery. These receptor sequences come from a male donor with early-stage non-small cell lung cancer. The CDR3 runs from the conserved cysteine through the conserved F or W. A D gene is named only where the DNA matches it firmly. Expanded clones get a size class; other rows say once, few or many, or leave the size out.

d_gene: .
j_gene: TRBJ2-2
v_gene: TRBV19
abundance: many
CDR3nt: TGTGCCAGTAGTTCGGCGAACACCGGGGAGCTGTTTTTT
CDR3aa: CASSSANTGELFF

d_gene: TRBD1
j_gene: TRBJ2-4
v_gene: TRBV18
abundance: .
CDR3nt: TGTGCCAGCTCACCGGGACAGGGCGCCAAAAACATTCAGTACTTC
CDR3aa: CASSPGQGAKNIQYF

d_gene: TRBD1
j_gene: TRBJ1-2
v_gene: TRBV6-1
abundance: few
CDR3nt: TGTGCCAGCAGTGATTGGGACAGGGACTATGGCTACACCTTC
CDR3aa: CASSDWDRDYGYTF

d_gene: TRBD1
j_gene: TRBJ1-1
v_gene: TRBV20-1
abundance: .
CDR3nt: TGCAGTGCTAGGGGGGACAGCCAAGCTTTCTTT
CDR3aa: CSARGDSQAFF

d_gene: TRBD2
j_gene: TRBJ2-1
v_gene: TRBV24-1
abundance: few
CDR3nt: TGTGCCACCAGTGACTCCGGGACTAGCGGGTACAATGAGCAGTTCTTC
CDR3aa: CATSDSGTSGYNEQFF

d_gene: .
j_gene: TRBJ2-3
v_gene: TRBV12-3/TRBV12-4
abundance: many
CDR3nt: TGTGCCAGCAGTCTAGGGGACACTAGCACAGATACGCAGTATTTT
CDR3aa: CASSLGDTSTDTQYF

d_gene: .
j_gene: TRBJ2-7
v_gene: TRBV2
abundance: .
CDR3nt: TGTGCCAGCAAAAAGGGACTTAATTCCTACGAGCAGTACTTC
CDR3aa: CASKKGLNSYEQYF

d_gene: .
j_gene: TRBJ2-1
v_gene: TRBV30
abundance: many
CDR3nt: TGTGCCTGGAGTGTACTGGTGTACAATGAGCAGTTCTTC
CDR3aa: CAWSVLVYNEQFF

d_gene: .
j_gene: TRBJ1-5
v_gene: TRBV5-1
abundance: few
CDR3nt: TGCGCCAGCAGCTTGAGGGGGGATAGCAATCAGCCCCAGCATTTT
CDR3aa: CASSLRGDSNQPQHF

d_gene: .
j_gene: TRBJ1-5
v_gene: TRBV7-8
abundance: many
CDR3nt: TGTGCCAGCAGTTCTCGACAGAATAGCAATCAGCCCCAGCATTTT
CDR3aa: CASSSRQNSNQPQHF

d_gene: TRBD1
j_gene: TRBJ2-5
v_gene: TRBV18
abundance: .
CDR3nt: TGTGCCAGCTCAGACAGGGTTCAAGAGACCCAGTACTTC
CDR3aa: CASSDRVQETQYF

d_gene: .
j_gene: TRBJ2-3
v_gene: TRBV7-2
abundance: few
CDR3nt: TGTGCCAGCACTGAGTGGGGGGGGCCGACTAGCACAGATACGCAGTATTTT
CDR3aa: CASTEWGGPTSTDTQYF

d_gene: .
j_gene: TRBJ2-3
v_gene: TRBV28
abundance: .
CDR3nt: TGTGCCCTAGGGCGAGTAGGAGGAGGCACAGATACGCAGTATTTT
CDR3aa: CALGRVGGGTDTQYF

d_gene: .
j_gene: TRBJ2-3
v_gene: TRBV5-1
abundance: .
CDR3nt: TGCGCCAGCAGCTTGGAGTGGCGGCCACGCACAGATACGCAGTATTTT
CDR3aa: CASSLEWRPRTDTQYF

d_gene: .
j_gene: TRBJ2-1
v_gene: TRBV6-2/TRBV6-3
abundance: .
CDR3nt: TGTGCCAGCAAACTAGACCTTTCAACCTACAATGAGCAGTTCTTC
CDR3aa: CASKLDLSTYNEQFF

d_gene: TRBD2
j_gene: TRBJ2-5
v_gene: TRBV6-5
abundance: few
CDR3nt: TGTGCCAGCAGTATAACGCGGGGAGGGTACGAGACCCAGTACTTC
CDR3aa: CASSITRGGYETQYF

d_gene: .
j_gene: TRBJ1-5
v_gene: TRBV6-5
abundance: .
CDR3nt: TGTGCCAGCAGTTACTCATCCAGATTGGGACAGCCCCAGCATTTT
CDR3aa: CASSYSSRLGQPQHF

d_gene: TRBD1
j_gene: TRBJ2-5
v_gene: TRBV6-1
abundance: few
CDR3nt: TGTGCCAGCAGTGAAGCGCTGGGGACAGGGAGAGAGACCCAGTACTTC
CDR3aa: CASSEALGTGRETQYF

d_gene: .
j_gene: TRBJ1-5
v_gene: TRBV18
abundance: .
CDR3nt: TGTGCCAGCTCACCAGACAGGATTAGCAATCAGCCCCAGCATTTT
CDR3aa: CASSPDRISNQPQHF

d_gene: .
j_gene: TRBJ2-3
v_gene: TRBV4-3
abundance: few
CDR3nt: TGCGCCAGCAGCCAAGAGGAGGGATCAACGCAGTATTTT
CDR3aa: CASSQEEGSTQYF

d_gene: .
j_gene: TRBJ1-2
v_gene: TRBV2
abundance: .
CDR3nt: TGTGCCAGCAGTGAAGCGTCTGGTGGGAACTATGGCTACACCTTC
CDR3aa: CASSEASGGNYGYTF

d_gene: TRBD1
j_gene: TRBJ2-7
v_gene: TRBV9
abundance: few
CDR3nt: TGTGCCAGCAGCGTAGGTACAGGGGCTGCGACCTACGAGCAGTACTTC
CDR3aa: CASSVGTGAATYEQYF

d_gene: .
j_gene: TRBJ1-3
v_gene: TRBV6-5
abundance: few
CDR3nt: TGTGCCAGCAGTTACAAGCGCTTCTCTGGAAACACCATATATTTT
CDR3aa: CASSYKRFSGNTIYF

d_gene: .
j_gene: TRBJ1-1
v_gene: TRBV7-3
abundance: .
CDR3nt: TGTGCCAGCAGCAATTCAGGGGCCCCAAACACTGAAGCTTTCTTT
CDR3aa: CASSNSGAPNTEAFF

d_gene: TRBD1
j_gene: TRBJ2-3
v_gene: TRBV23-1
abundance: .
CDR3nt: TGCGCCAGCTCCACCCTCCTGACAGGGGGGACAGATACGCAGTATTTT
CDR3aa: CASSTLLTGGTDTQYF

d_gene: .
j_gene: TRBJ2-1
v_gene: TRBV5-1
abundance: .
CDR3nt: TGCGCCAGCAGCTTTGACGACAGCTCCTACAATGAGCAGTTCTTC
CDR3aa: CASSFDDSSYNEQFF

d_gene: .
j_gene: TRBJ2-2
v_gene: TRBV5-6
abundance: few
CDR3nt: TGTGCCAGCAGCTTGAGAGGGTTCGGCACCGGGGAGCTGTTTTTT
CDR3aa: CASSLRGFGTGELFF

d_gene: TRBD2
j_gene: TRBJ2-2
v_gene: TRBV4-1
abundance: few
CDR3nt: TGCGCCAGCAGCCCGGCGGGAGGATCCGGGGAGCTGTTTTTT
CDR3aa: CASSPAGGSGELFF

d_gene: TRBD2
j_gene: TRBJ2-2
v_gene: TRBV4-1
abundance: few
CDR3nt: TGCGCCAGCAGCGTGACGGAGCGGGAGAACGCCGGGGAGCTGTTTTTT
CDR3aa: CASSVTERENAGELFF

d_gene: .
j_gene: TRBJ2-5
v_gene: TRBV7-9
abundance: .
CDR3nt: TGTGCCAGCGGGATCGGCGTCCAAGAGACCCAGTACTTC
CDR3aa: CASGIGVQETQYF

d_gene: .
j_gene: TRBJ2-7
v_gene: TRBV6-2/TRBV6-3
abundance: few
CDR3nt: TGTGCCAAGCAGACCAGGGGTGTTGAGTACTTC
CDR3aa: CAKQTRGVEYF

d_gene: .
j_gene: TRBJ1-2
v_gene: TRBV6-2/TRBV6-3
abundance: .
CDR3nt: TGTGCCAGCAGTTACACCGGGTCTTCCTATGGCTACACCTTC
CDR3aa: CASSYTGSSYGYTF

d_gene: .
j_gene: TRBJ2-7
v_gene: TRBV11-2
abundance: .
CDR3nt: TGTGCCAGCAGCCGGGGGCCCGACCACTCCTACGAGCAGTACTTC
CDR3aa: CASSRGPDHSYEQYF

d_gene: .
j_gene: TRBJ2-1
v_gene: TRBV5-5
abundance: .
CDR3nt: TGTGCCAGCAGCTCAGCGGGACAGGACTACAATGAGCAGTTCTTC
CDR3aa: CASSSAGQDYNEQFF

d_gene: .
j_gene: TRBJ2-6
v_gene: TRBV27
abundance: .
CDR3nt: TGTGCCAGCAGTTCCCAGGCCTTCGGGGCCAACGTCCTGACTTTC
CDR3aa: CASSSQAFGANVLTF

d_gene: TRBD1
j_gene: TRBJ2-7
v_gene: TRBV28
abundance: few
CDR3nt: TGTGCCAGCAGTACGACCGGGACAGCCTCCTACGAGCAGTACTTC
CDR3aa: CASSTTGTASYEQYF

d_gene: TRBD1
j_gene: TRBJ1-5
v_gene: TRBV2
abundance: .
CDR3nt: TGTGCCAGCAGAAACGGACAGGGGGATTTTCAGCCCCAGCATTTT
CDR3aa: CASRNGQGDFQPQHF

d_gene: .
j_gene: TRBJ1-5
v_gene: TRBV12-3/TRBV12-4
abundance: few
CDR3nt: TGTGCCAGCAGTTTAGTCAGTAGCAATCAGCCCCAGCATTTT
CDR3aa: CASSLVSSNQPQHF

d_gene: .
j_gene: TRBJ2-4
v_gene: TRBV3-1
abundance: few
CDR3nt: TGTGCCAGCAGCCAAGAGGGGTTCATTCAGTACTTC
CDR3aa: CASSQEGFIQYF

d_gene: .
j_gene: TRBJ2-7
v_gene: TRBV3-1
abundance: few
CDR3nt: TGTGCCAGCAGCTCAAGAATTAGGGGATCCCAGGTCTCCTACGAGCAGTACTTC
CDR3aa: CASSSRIRGSQVSYEQYF

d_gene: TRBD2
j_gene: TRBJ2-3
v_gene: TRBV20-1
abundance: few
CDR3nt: TGCAGTGCTAGACTGGCTAGCGGGGGCACAGATACGCAGTATTTT
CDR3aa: CSARLASGGTDTQYF

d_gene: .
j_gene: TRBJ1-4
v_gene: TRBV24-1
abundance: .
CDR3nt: TGTGCCACCAGTGATCCCACGATGTTGGGGAATGAAAAACTGTTTTTT
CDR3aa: CATSDPTMLGNEKLFF

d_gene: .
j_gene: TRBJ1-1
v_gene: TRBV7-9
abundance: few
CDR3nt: TGTGCCAGCAGCTCGTTAGACGCTTTCTTT
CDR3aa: CASSSLDAFF

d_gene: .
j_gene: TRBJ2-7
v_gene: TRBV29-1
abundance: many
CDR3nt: TGCAGCGTAGGGGATACCTACGAGCAGTACTTC
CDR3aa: CSVGDTYEQYF

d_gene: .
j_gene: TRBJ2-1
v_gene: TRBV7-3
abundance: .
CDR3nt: TGTGCCAGCAGCCCTCTAGCCTCTGCCAACAATGAGCAGTTCTTC
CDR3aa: CASSPLASANNEQFF

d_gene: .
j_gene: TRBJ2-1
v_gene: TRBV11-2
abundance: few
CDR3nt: TGTGCCAGCAGCTCCACTTTCGGGGGATGGGGGCAGTTCTTC
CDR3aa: CASSSTFGGWGQFF

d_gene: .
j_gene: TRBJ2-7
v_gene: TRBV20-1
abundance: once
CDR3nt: TGCAGTGCTAGAGTTATAGCGTCTCGGGAGCAGTACTTC
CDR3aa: CSARVIASREQYF

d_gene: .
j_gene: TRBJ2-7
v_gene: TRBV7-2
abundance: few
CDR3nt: TGTGCCAGCAGCTTAGGAGAGGGACCCTACGAGCAGTACTTC
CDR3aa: CASSLGEGPYEQYF

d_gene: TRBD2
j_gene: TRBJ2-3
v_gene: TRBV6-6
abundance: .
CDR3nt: TGTGCCAGCAGTTATAATCCACTAGCGGCCCCGGATTTT
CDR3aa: CASSYNPLAAPDF

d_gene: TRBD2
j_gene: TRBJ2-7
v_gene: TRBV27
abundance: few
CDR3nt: TGTGCCAGCAGTCCCCATCGGGCTAGCGGTAACTACGAGCAGTACTTC
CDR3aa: CASSPHRASGNYEQYF

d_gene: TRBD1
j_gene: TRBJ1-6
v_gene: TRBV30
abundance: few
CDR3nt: TGTGCCTGGAGTACCAGGGGGCAGACACCCCTCCACTTT
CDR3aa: CAWSTRGQTPLHF

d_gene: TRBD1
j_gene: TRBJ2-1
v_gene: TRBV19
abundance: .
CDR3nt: TGTGCCAGTAGTACCGACAGGGACCCCTACAATGAGCAGTTCTTC
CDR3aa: CASSTDRDPYNEQFF

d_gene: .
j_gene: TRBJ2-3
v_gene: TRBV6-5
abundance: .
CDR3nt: TGTGCCAGCAGTTACTCGAAAGGGACTCCCACAGATACGCAGTATTTT
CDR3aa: CASSYSKGTPTDTQYF

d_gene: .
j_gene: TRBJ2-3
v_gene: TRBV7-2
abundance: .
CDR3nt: TGTGCCAGCAGCCCCGGAGGCGGGGCAGATACGCAGTATTTT
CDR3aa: CASSPGGGADTQYF